These 30 T cell receptor beta chains came from one sample sequenced in a study of blood T cell repertoires in COVID-19. Using immunoSEQ multiplex PCR, the repertoire was profiled, and TCRdb retains in-frame clones only, with some absent. Here the sample spans more than 100,000 clones, about nine tenths being singletons. Sequencing was done on a sample of peripheral blood. The receptors stem from a man aged 35 to 55 with acute or convalescent COVID-19.

Only one count was recorded for this clone. The chain uses TRBV2 and TRBJ1-6; D perhaps matches TRBD1 (5 bases). This CDR3 region has 15 residues. Germline lookup yields CDR1 SNHLY and CDR2 FYNNEI. V was clipped by 7 bases and J by 7 bases, with 17 bases between them. The CDR3 reads CASTGFTHGNSPLHF. The CDR3 DNA reads as TGTGCCAGCACAGGGTTTACCCACGGCAATTCACCCCTCCACTTT. The full variable domain, with the rest looked up from reference TRBV2 and TRBJ1-6, is EPEVTQTPSHQVTQMGQEVILRCVPISNHLYFYWYRQILGQKVEFLVSFYNNEISEKSEIFDDQFSVERPDGSNFTLKIRSTKLEDSAMYFCASTGFTHGNSPLHFGNGTRLTVT.

Only one count was recorded for this clone. The V call is TRBV3-1 (or the pseudogene TRBV3-2), the J call TRBJ2-7, with 10 nucleotides matching TRBD1. Germline V gene data show CDR1 as LGHDT and CDR2 as YNNKEL (reference sequence). The V and J ends lost 0 bases and 2 bases, in that order; junction bases with no gene match: 4. The CDR3 runs 16 residues. The DNA for the CDR3 is TGTGCCAGCAGCCAAGAAGGGACAGGGGACCCCTACGAGCAGTACTTC. Its protein product is CASSQEGTGDPYEQYF.

This chain connects TRBV2 to TRBJ2-3; 7 bases are shared with TRBD2. The length of the CDR3 is 18 residues. Trimming removed 1 base from V and 3 bases from J; junction bases left unmatched: 13. In germline, CDR1 is SNHLY, CDR2 FYNNEI. CDR3 protein: CASSEGYTSVVNTDTQYF. In nucleotides, the CDR3 is TGTGCCAGCAGTGAAGGATACACTAGCGTTGTGAATACAGATACGCAGTATTTT.

This clone has a single count. This chain uses TRBV19 with TRBJ2-1, with a weak D call TRBD1 (6 bases). The length of the CDR3 is 14 residues. Deletions cut 4 bases from V and 6 bases from J, with 13 bases between. The V gene's germline CDR1 is LNHDA and CDR2 SQIVND (reference sequence). The CDR3 DNA is TGTGCCAGTAGTACCGGGACAATAGGCAATGAGCAGTTCTTC. Amino acids: CASSTGTIGNEQFF.

This clone turned up a few times. The chain is built from TRBV30 and TRBJ1-5, with D possibly being TRBD1 (6 bases). V dropped 1 base and J dropped 10 bases, with 11 bases sitting between them. The CDR3 loop spans 12 amino acids. The V gene's germline CDR1 is GTSNPN and CDR2 SVGIG (reference sequence). The CDR3 region has the DNA TGTGCCTGGAGTGAGGGTGGGGGCCCCCAGCATTTT. This sequence encodes CAWSEGGGPQHF.

This sequence joins TRBV19 and TRBJ2-7, with D possibly TRBD1 on 5 matching bases. Trimming pared 5 bases from V and 2 bases from J, leaving 16 bases between. The CDR3 has 15 amino acids. CDR1 and CDR2 from the germline V gene are LNHDA and SQIVND (reference sequence). The CDR3 spells CASSLIPTETYEQYF. For the CDR3, the DNA is TGTGCCAGTAGTCTTATACCGACAGAGACCTACGAGCAGTACTTC.

This clone was found once. The genes are TRBV29-1 and TRBJ2-1; D perhaps matches TRBD2 (6 bases). Germline CDR1 is SQVTM and CDR2 is ANQGSEA. V gave up 7 bases and J gave up 9 bases, with 13 bases separating them. The CDR3 has 11 residues. The DNA of the CDR3 is TGCAGCGCCTGGGGGGTGGGTGAGCAGTTCTTC. This sequence encodes CSAWGVGEQFF.

CDR3: CASRPRDRYNQPQHF. As DNA, the CDR3 is TGTGCCAGCAGACCCCGGGACAGATATAATCAGCCCCAGCATTTT. The rearrangement links TRBV6-5 to TRBJ1-5; TRBD1 matches at 7 bases. CDR1 is MNHEY, CDR2 SVGAGI, per germline. The CDR3 covers 15 residues. Trimming at V came to 6 bases and at J to 4 bases, leaving 9 bases not matched to a gene.

This clone was counted once. The CDR3 loop is CASSPEGVNSPLHF. The CDR3, as DNA: TGTGCCAGCAGCCCCGAGGGGGTGAATTCACCCCTCCACTTT. This chain connects TRBV9 to TRBJ1-6; tentatively, D is TRBD1 (6 bases). The CDR3 covers 14 residues. Germline V lookup: CDR1 SGDLS, CDR2 YYNGEE. V lost 4 bases, J lost 7 bases, and 12 bases lay in between.

As DNA, the CDR3 is TGTGCCAGCAGTCCGGACAGCTTCTCCTACAATGAGCAGTTCTTC. As protein: CASSPDSFSYNEQFF. The rearrangement uses TRBV27 and TRBJ2-1; TRBD1 might be the D (6 bases). Per germline, CDR1 MNHEY and CDR2 SMNVEV (reference sequence). The CDR3 has 15 amino acids. Trimming cost V 5 bases and J 0 bases, with 11 bases left between them.

This chain connects TRBV30 to TRBJ1-2, with 11 nucleotides matching TRBD1. The germline gives CDR1 GTSNPN, CDR2 SVGIG (reference sequence). The CDR3 sequence is 12 residues long. V dropped 1 base and J dropped 13; count of bases not matched to a gene: 5. CDR3 region: CAWSGDRGAGTF. Written as DNA, the CDR3 is TGTGCCTGGAGTGGGGACAGGGGGGCCGGCACCTTC.

This chain links TRBV2 with TRBJ2-5; tentatively, D is TRBD2 (6 bases). The CDR3 extends over 11 amino acids. Trimming took 6 bases from V and 4 from J, leaving 6 bases between them. Germline V gene sequence: CDR1 SNHLY, CDR2 FYNNEI. The CDR3 DNA sequence: TGTGCCAGCAGGGGAGGAGAGACCCAGTACTTC. It yields the protein CASRGGETQYF.

J is TRBJ2-7 and V is TRBV7-6; 10 bases are a match to TRBD1. CDR3 size: 16 residues. Germline V gene data show CDR1 as SGHVS and CDR2 as FNYEAQ. V shed 1 base, J shed 2 bases, and the junction held 5 bases outside the gene matches. The CDR3 here is CASSLVAGQGTYEQYF. The CDR3 DNA sequence: TGTGCCAGCAGCTTAGTTGCGGGACAGGGGACCTACGAGCAGTACTTC.

The rearrangement uses TRBV2 and TRBJ2-3; 13 bases agree with TRBD2. The CDR3 is 17 residues long. Germline values: CDR1 SNHLY, CDR2 FYNNEI. Trimming cost V 6 bases and J 4 bases; bases outside gene matches: 10. CDR3 DNA sequence: TGTGCCAGCAGCGCACCGGGACTAGCGGGAACCCCAGATACGCAGTATTTT. This sequence encodes CASSAPGLAGTPDTQYF.

The rearrangement joins TRBV5-8 to TRBJ1-3; perhaps TRBD1 as D (5 bases). Trimming took 4 bases from V and 0 from J, leaving 14 bases between them. From germline, CDR1 is SGHTS and CDR2 YDEGEE. This CDR3 comprises 16 residues. This chain's CDR3 is CASSPLPGNSGNTIYF. The CDR3 DNA reads TGTGCCAGCAGCCCCTTACCAGGGAACTCTGGAAACACCATATATTTT.

V usage is TRBV6-5 and J usage is TRBJ1-2; possibly TRBD1 for D (6 bases). In germline, CDR1 is MNHEY, CDR2 SVGAGI. The ends were cut back, 4 bases at V and 7 bases at J, with 13 bases in the middle. The CDR3 covers 13 residues. The CDR3 spells CASSSDRRGGYTF. Written as DNA, the CDR3 is TGTGCCAGCAGTTCGGACAGACGGGGTGGCTACACCTTC.

The CDR3 sequence: CASSSPNRGTEAFF. DNA of the CDR3: TGTGCCAGCAGCTCACCTAATCGGGGCACTGAAGCTTTCTTT. The genes are TRBV7-9 and TRBJ1-1; D is unclear. CDR1 and CDR2 (germline): SEHNR, FQNEAQ (reference sequence). The length of the CDR3 is 14 residues. The V end was cut by 4 bases, the J end by 4 bases, with 13 bases between.

The chain uses TRBV12-5 and TRBJ2-3; 9 nucleotides match TRBD1. The CDR3 sequence is 15 residues long. Germline-derived CDR1 and CDR2 are LGHNT and FRNRAP. After removal of 5 bases from V and 3 bases from J, the junction contained 6 bases not matched to a gene. CDR3 loop: CASGMGTGWTDTQYF. In DNA form, the CDR3 reads TGTGCTAGTGGTATGGGGACAGGGTGGACAGATACGCAGTATTTT.

The rearrangement links TRBV9 to TRBJ2-1; 10 bases align to TRBD2. The CDR3 covers 15 residues. The V and J ends lost 3 bases and 6 bases, in that order; junction bases with no gene match: 6. Germline V lookup: CDR1 SGDLS, CDR2 YYNGEE. The CDR3 bases are TGTGCCAGCAGCGCCGTACTAGCGGGGATCAATGAGCAGTTCTTC. Protein: CASSAVLAGINEQFF.

The gene calls are TRBV5-1 and TRBJ2-7, with 8 nucleotides matching TRBD2. V lost 1 base, J lost 2 bases, and 2 bases stayed unmatched. Germline V gene data show CDR1 as SGHRS and CDR2 as YFSETQ. The CDR3 runs to 14 residues. The CDR3 sequence is CASSLSRGAYEQYF. The DNA of the CDR3 is TGCGCCAGCAGCTTGTCGCGGGGGGCCTACGAGCAGTACTTC.

The chain links TRBV2 to TRBJ2-7; 10 nucleotides agree with TRBD2. The trim removed 5 bases at V and 4 bases at J, leaving 2 bases unmatched. CDR3 length: 13 residues. Germline CDR1 SNHLY, CDR2 FYNNEI. CDR3 amino acids: CASSLAGVYEQYF. As DNA, the CDR3 is TGTGCCAGCAGTCTAGCGGGGGTTTACGAGCAGTACTTC.

The V gene is TRBV9, the J gene TRBJ1-2; 7 bases are shared with TRBD1. Trimming at V came to 3 bases and at J to 3 bases, leaving 2 bases not matched to a gene. CDR1 and CDR2 from the germline V gene are SGDLS and YYNGEE. The CDR3 length is 13 residues. CDR3: CASSAGQDYGYTF. CDR3 nucleotide sequence: TGTGCCAGCAGCGCCGGACAGGACTATGGCTACACCTTC.

J is TRBJ2-1 and V is TRBV2, with TRBD2 as a possible D gene (5 bases). This CDR3 is built from 12 residues. Trimming left V 4 bases short and J 6 bases short, with 7 bases between. Germline CDR1 SNHLY, CDR2 FYNNEI. The CDR3 DNA sequence: TGTGCCAGCAGTGCGGGGTTCAATGAGCAGTTCTTC. It specifies CASSAGFNEQFF.

The chain uses TRBV19 and TRBJ1-2; D uncertain. Germline CDR1 and CDR2: LNHDA and SQIVND (reference sequence). The V end lost 3 bases, the J end lost 1 base, and 9 bases lay between the germline ends. The CDR3 consists of 14 residues. The CDR3 nucleotides read TGTGCCAGTAGTATCGCCAGCGTTAACTATGGCTACACCTTC. Translating it yields CASSIASVNYGYTF.

The chain joins TRBV18 to TRBJ1-4; no firm D call. The CDR3 is 15 amino acids. CDR1 and CDR2 from the germline V gene are KGHSH and LQKENI. V was pared by 2 bases and J by 3 bases, with 10 bases between. For the CDR3, the DNA is TGTGCCAGCTCACCAGAGGACTCAGCTAATGAAAAACTGTTTTTT. Translating it yields CASSPEDSANEKLFF.

CDR3 DNA: TGTGCCAGTACGACTAGCGGGAACACCGGGGAGCTGTTTTTT. Translated: CASTTSGNTGELFF. V is TRBV19 and J is TRBJ2-2; TRBD2 aligns across 9 bases. CDR1 LNHDA and CDR2 SQIVND come from the germline V gene (reference sequence). This CDR3 spans 14 amino acids. J was trimmed by 1 base and V by 7 bases; bases with no gene match: 1. The full variable domain, completed using reference TRBV19 and TRBJ2-2, is DGGITQSPKYLFRKEGQNVTLSCEQNLNHDAMYWYRQDPGQGLRLIYYSQIVNDFQKGDIAEGYSVSREKKESFPLTVTSAQKNPTAFYLCASTTSGNTGELFFGEGSRLTVL.

The J gene is TRBJ2-3, the V gene TRBV29-1, with D perhaps TRBD2 (5 bases). Germline V gene data show CDR1 as SQVTM and CDR2 as ANQGSEA. V gave up 5 bases and J gave up 2 bases, with 11 bases separating them. The CDR3 extends over 13 amino acids. CDR3 sequence reads: CSVRTPNTDTQYF. CDR3 bases: TGCAGCGTTCGGACTCCAAACACAGATACGCAGTATTTT.

The count of this clone is one. The chain links TRBV3-1 (or the pseudogene TRBV3-2) to TRBJ2-7; 8 bases align to TRBD2. Germline CDR1 LGHDT, CDR2 YNNKEL (reference sequence). V was pared by 1 base and J by 4 bases, with 6 bases of the junction left unmatched. CDR3 length: 15 amino acids. The CDR3 coding sequence is TGTGCCAGCAGCCAAGGGGCTAGCGGGCGGTACGAGCAGTACTTC. This codes for CASSQGASGRYEQYF.

The chain employs TRBV15 and TRBJ1-6, with D possibly being TRBD1 (6 bases). V lost 4 bases and J 10 bases, leaving 17 bases between the germline ends. The germline gives CDR1 LNHNV, CDR2 YYDKDF (reference sequence). The CDR3 is 15 amino acids. CDR3 coding DNA: TGTGCCACCAGCATCCTTAGGGGGGGCGACTCACCCCTCCACTTT. Its protein is CATSILRGGDSPLHF. Using reference TRBV15 and TRBJ1-6 for the parts outside the CDR3, the full variable domain is DAMVIQNPRYQVTQFGKPVTLSCSQTLNHNVMYWYQQKSSQAPKLLFHYYDKDFNNEADTPDNFQSRRPNTSFCFLDIRSPGLGDTAMYLCATSILRGGDSPLHFGNGTRLTVT.

This clone appeared a single time. The rearrangement uses TRBV6-5 and TRBJ1-1, with D perhaps matching TRBD1 (5 bases). The CDR3 contains 12 residues. Trimming removed 6 bases at V and 4 bases at J, with 9 bases between. Germline-derived CDR1 and CDR2 are MNHEY and SVGAGI. The CDR3 protein is CASSRRGTEAFF. The CDR3 DNA reads TGTGCCAGCAGCCGAAGGGGCACTGAAGCTTTCTTT.